One sample yielded the 9 T cell receptor beta chains listed below, sequenced in a study of shared clonotypes between healthy human individuals. Sequenced by immunoSEQ multiplex PCR; TCRdb stores in-frame clones only, minus some. The sample gives under 650,000 clones, 90% to 96% of which show up once; about 0.064% is in the top ten. What was sequenced was naive CD4+ T cells sorted from blood. The subset was: CD45RA+ positively selected. These receptors were obtained from a woman in her 30s in good health.

The V gene is TRBV25-1, the J gene TRBJ2-7; either TRBD1 or TRBD2 may fit D (6 bases each). V was pared by 4 bases and J by 4 bases, with 11 bases between. From germline, CDR1 is MGHDK and CDR2 SYGVNS. The CDR3 is made up of 13 amino acids. For the CDR3, the DNA is TGTGCCAGCAGTGTGGGGGGCGCGTACGAGCAGTACTTC. Translating it yields CASSVGGAYEQYF.

The rearrangement uses TRBV4-2 and TRBJ2-1, with 8 positions matching TRBD2. Germline trimming cut 4 bases from V and 0 bases from J; bases unmatched to any gene: 5. The germline CDR1 and CDR2 sequences are LGHNA and YNFKEQ. The CDR3 contains 16 residues. The CDR3 here is CASSRPGTSSYNEQFF. In DNA, the CDR3 is TGTGCCAGCAGCCGGCCCGGGACTAGCTCCTACAATGAGCAGTTCTTC.

The genes are TRBV5-1 and TRBJ2-1; 10 nucleotides line up with TRBD1. The CDR3 sequence is 14 residues long. The V and J ends lost 5 bases and 9 bases, in that order; junction bases with no gene match: 8. Germline loops: CDR1 SGHRS, CDR2 YFSETQ. DNA for the CDR3: TGCGCCAGCAGGGCCGGGACAGGGGTTGGTGAGCAGTTCTTC. Its translation: CASRAGTGVGEQFF.

V usage is TRBV7-8 and J usage is TRBJ1-4; D is uncertain. V was clipped by 5 bases and J by 7 bases, with 11 bases between them. CDR1 and CDR2 (germline): SGHVS, FQNEAQ. The CDR3 extends over 13 amino acids. CDR3 amino acids: CASSPKGGEKLFF. The CDR3 nucleotides read TGTGCCAGCAGCCCCAAGGGAGGTGAAAAACTGTTTTTT.

The chain is built from TRBV19 and TRBJ2-1, with D tentatively TRBD1 or TRBD2 (5 bases each). Trimming removed 3 bases from V and 6 bases from J, with 15 bases in between. Germline V gene lookup returns CDR1 LNHDA and CDR2 SQIVND (reference sequence). The CDR3 has 15 residues. The chain's CDR3 is CASSILGEPGNEQFF. CDR3 nucleotides: TGTGCCAGTAGTATCTTGGGGGAACCAGGCAATGAGCAGTTCTTC.

The chain couples TRBV30 to TRBJ2-2, with TRBD1 identical over 11 bases. The ends lost 6 bases at V and 3 bases at J; junction bases unmatched: 6. The germline V gene encodes CDR1 GTSNPN and CDR2 SVGIG (reference sequence). The CDR3 spans 15 residues. The CDR3 region has the DNA TGTGCCTGTCCCGGGACAGGGGGGTACACCGGGGAGCTGTTTTTT. It specifies CACPGTGGYTGELFF. Variable domain in full (rest from reference TRBV30 and TRBJ2-2): SQTIHQWPATLVQPVGSPLSLECTVEGTSNPNLYWYRQAAGRGLQLLFYSVGIGQISSEVPQNLSASRPQDRQFILSSKKLLLSDSGFYLCACPGTGGYTGELFFGEGSRLTVL.

The J gene is TRBJ2-2, the V gene TRBV7-9; maybe TRBD1 (6 bases). Germline V lookup: CDR1 SEHNR, CDR2 FQNEAQ (reference sequence). CDR3 size: 12 residues. Trimming stripped 5 bases from V and 5 bases from J, with 6 bases between. Here the CDR3 DNA reads TGTGCCAGCAGCCAGGGGACCGGGGAGCTGTTTTTT. It encodes CASSQGTGELFF.

The chain links TRBV5-4 to TRBJ1-2, with TRBD1 matching 7 bases. After removal of 5 bases from V and 7 bases from J, the junction contained 11 bases not matched to a gene. The CDR3 extends over 14 amino acids. Germline CDR1 reads SGHNT; CDR2 reads YYREEE (reference sequence). The CDR3 loop reads CASSSTTGERGYTF. Here the CDR3 DNA reads TGTGCCAGCAGTTCCACTACAGGGGAACGTGGCTACACCTTC.

The chain couples TRBV5-1 to TRBJ2-5, with 9 bases fitting TRBD1. The assigned J gene may be wrong: the sequence end matches TRBJ2-7 better. The germline V gene has CDR1 SGHRS and CDR2 YFSETQ. The CDR3 contains 16 residues. DNA of the CDR3: TGCGCCAGCAGCGGAATACCCGGGACAGGGCTCTACGAGCAGTACTTC. It encodes CASSGIPGTGLYEQYF.